Listed here is a single T cell receptor (beta chain). Its antigen is unidentified. The donors, all of them Caucasian adults, lived in Nashville, Tennessee. Sequenced by immunoSEQ multiplex PCR; TCRdb stores in-frame clones only, minus some. The data show about 2 million clones, roughly 94% seen once. Germline values: CDR1 SNHLY, CDR2 FYNNEI. This CDR3 has 12 residues. V was pared by 4 bases and J by 15 bases, with 7 bases of the junction left unmatched. The data stem from a study of shared clonotypes between healthy human individuals. Study-wide points: The study generally estimated greater richness for naive than memory subsets.

The chain joins TRBV2 to TRBJ2-1; 9 bases are a match to TRBD2. The sample was naive CD4+ T cells sorted from blood. Regarding subset: CD45RA+ positively selected. The sequence was collected from a man between 18 and 35 years old in good health. CDR3 residues: CASSVAGGPSFF. As DNA, the CDR3 is TGTGCCAGCAGTGTCGCGGGAGGGCCGTCGTTCTTC.